This T cell receptor (beta chain) is drawn from a study of human T cells and chemical hapten exposure. The sample holds many counts of this clonotype. Antigen unknown. Whole-study results and caveats: The immune response of these alopecia patients might not match healthy individuals'. No alteration of TCRs above 1 in 1000 frequency was seen with DPC sensitization.

Time point: patch test 1, 2 weeks after DPC sensitization. Sample treatment: therapeutic diphenylcyclopropenone sensitization with weekly scalp DPC. The study drew its donors from alopecia patients who were 18 to 70 years old and suitable for DPC. A single record per CDR3 protein comes from TCRdb applying MiXCR to the RACE reads. The sample records 70,000 to 75,000 distinct CDR3 sequences, around a third being singletons. This TCR came from a man aged 40-50 years with alopecia areata. Some clones in this sample may be carry-over from other donors' samples. The source material was whole blood, sampled in connection with sensitization to the hapten diphenylcyclopropenone (DPC).

The CDR3, as DNA: TGTGCCAGCAGCCCTGGGACTAGCGGGAGAAATTCAGATACGCAGTATTTT. This sequence encodes CASSPGTSGRNSDTQYF. The chain uses TRBV11-2 and TRBJ2-3; TRBD2 agrees at 14 bases. The V segment lost 5 bases and the J segment 4 bases; nucleotides outside the gene matches: 8. The CDR3 covers 17 residues. In germline, CDR1 is SGHAT, CDR2 FQNNGV.